The 19 T cell receptor beta chains in this list originate from one sample, sequenced in a study of CD8 T cells in Susac syndrome. The authors reverse transcribed about 0.5 to 1 ug RNA with random hexamers. TCRdb re-called the immunoSEQ multiplex PCR reads with MiXCR, one entry per CDR3 protein. The data show 110,000 to 150,000 distinct CDR3 sequences, nearly 95% seen once. The sequenced material came from CD8+ T cells from PBMCs. These receptors were obtained from a human donor in good health.

V gene TRBV3-1 combines with J gene TRBJ2-7; D call uncertain. V dropped 0 bases and J dropped 2 bases, with 11 bases sitting between them. This CDR3 contains 15 residues. CDR1 is LGHDT and CDR2 is YNNKEL in the germline V gene (reference sequence). CDR3 nucleotide sequence: TGTGCCAGCAGCCAAGAAGTCCGATCGACCTACGAGCAGTACTTC. This encodes CASSQEVRSTYEQYF.

This chain links TRBV20-1 with TRBJ2-2; D remains unclear. Germline V gene data show CDR1 as DFQATT and CDR2 as SNEGSKA (reference sequence). V was pared by 3 bases and J by 1 base, with 9 bases between. The CDR3 loop spans 14 amino acids. The CDR3 here is CSASYEQNTGELFF. CDR3 DNA: TGCAGTGCTAGTTACGAACAGAACACCGGGGAGCTGTTTTTT.

The rearrangement joins TRBV7-9 to TRBJ2-5; D is undetermined. Trimming removed 3 bases from V and 4 bases from J, with 3 bases in between. Per the germline V gene, CDR1 is SEHNR and CDR2 is FQNEAQ (reference sequence). This CDR3 is 11 amino acids long. CDR3 amino acids: CASSFSETQYF. The CDR3 nucleotides read TGTGCCAGCAGCTTTTCAGAGACCCAGTACTTC.

This sequence joins TRBV29-1 and TRBJ1-1; D is uncertain. The CDR3 is 12 residues long. V lost 3 bases to trimming and J lost 5 bases, with 10 bases between them. Germline V gene sequence: CDR1 SQVTM, CDR2 ANQGSEA. This CDR3 is CSVDFGFTEAFF. The CDR3 DNA reads TGCAGCGTTGACTTCGGATTTACTGAAGCTTTCTTT.

The chain is built from TRBV9 and TRBJ1-2; D is perhaps TRBD1 (5 bases). CDR1 and CDR2 from the germline V gene are SGDLS and YYNGEE. With 4 bases removed from V and 0 bases from J, the gap between germline ends came to 13 bases. CDR3 length: 15 residues. This chain's CDR3 is CASSRGTEANYGYTF. In nucleotides, the CDR3 is TGTGCCAGCAGCCGCGGGACGGAAGCTAACTATGGCTACACCTTC.

The chain employs TRBV27 and TRBJ2-7, with TRBD2 matching over 9 bases. Germline CDR1 is MNHEY and CDR2 is SMNVEV (reference sequence). CDR3 length: 15 amino acids. The V gene end was trimmed by 2 bases and the J gene end by 2 bases; junction bases not matched to a gene: 4. CDR3 sequence (DNA): TGTGCCAGCAGTTTAAAGGCTAGCGGGGCCTACGAGCAGTACTTC. It yields the protein CASSLKASGAYEQYF.

V is TRBV15 and J is TRBJ2-1; TRBD2 agrees at 10 bases. This CDR3 is 18 amino acids long. The germline V gene has CDR1 LNHNV and CDR2 YYDKDF (reference sequence). V was clipped by 0 bases and J by 3 bases; unmatched bases: 8. The CDR3 sequence: CATSRDRLAGENYNEQFF. CDR3 bases: TGTGCCACCAGCAGAGATCGGCTAGCGGGAGAAAACTACAATGAGCAGTTCTTC.

This clonotype has just one count. V gene TRBV14 combines with J gene TRBJ2-1, with D possibly TRBD1 on 7 matching bases. The CDR3 sequence is 15 residues long. Trimming pared 2 bases from V and 6 bases from J, leaving 14 bases between. Germline CDR1 and CDR2: SGHDN and FVKESK. The CDR3 bases are TGTGCCAGCAGCCAATGGCAGGGGGGCGGCAATGAGCAGTTCTTC. It encodes CASSQWQGGGNEQFF. Together with reference TRBV14 and TRBJ2-1, the CDR3 gives the full variable domain: EAGVTQFPSHSVIEKGQTVTLRCDPISGHDNLYWYRRVMGKEIKFLLHFVKESKQDESGMPNNRFLAERTGGTYSTLKVQPAELEDSGVYFCASSQWQGGGNEQFFGPGTRLTVL.

J is TRBJ2-1 and V is TRBV12-3 or TRBV12-4, with 14 nucleotides matching TRBD2. This CDR3 comprises 15 residues. With V trimmed by 3 bases and J by 10 bases, 5 bases remained unmatched. CDR3 region: CASSFGGTSGSEQFF. The CDR3 DNA reads TGTGCCAGCAGTTTTGGGGGGACTAGCGGGAGCGAGCAGTTCTTC.

J is TRBJ2-3 and V is TRBV6-4; D gene ambiguous. V was cut by 2 bases and J by 2 bases, with 8 bases left in between. The CDR3 totals 14 residues. CDR1 and CDR2 from the germline V gene are MRHNA and SNTAGT. CDR3 sequence reads: CASSDAPNTDTQYF. CDR3 nucleotides: TGTGCCAGCAGTGACGCCCCAAACACAGATACGCAGTATTTT.

This clonotype turned up a few times. The chain combines TRBV12-3 or TRBV12-4 with TRBJ2-7; 7 nucleotides line up with TRBD1. Trimming removed 6 bases from V and 6 bases from J; junction bases left unmatched: 2. There are 11 residues in the CDR3. CDR3 DNA: TGTGCCAGCAGGACAGGGCTCGAGCAGTACTTC. This encodes CASRTGLEQYF.

J is TRBJ2-1 and V is TRBV20-1; D call uncertain. The CDR3 loop spans 13 amino acids. Germline CDR1 reads DFQATT; CDR2 reads SNEGSKA (reference sequence). The V gene lost 0 bases and the J gene lost 6 bases, with 9 bases spanning the gap. CDR3 nucleotide sequence: TGCAGTGCTAGAGATCTTCCTAGCAATGAGCAGTTCTTC. This encodes CSARDLPSNEQFF.

The chain combines TRBV7-9 with TRBJ1-1; a weak D match, TRBD1 (6 bases). Germline V gene data show CDR1 as SEHNR and CDR2 as FQNEAQ (reference sequence). The CDR3 has 15 residues. V gave up 3 bases and J gave up 4 bases, with 15 bases separating them. The chain's CDR3 is CASSFDGGGFTEAFF. In nucleotides, the CDR3 is TGTGCCAGCAGCTTTGATGGAGGGGGATTCACTGAAGCTTTCTTT.

This clonotype came up once. The chain couples TRBV9 to TRBJ2-7; unclear D gene. Deletions cut 2 bases from V and 0 bases from J, with 12 bases between. This CDR3 spans 15 amino acids. The germline CDR1 and CDR2 sequences are SGDLS and YYNGEE. CDR3 DNA sequence: TGTGCCAGCAGCGTTCTCGGAGAGGCCTCCTACGAGCAGTACTTC. Residues: CASSVLGEASYEQYF.

The V call is TRBV29-1, the J call TRBJ2-7; D call uncertain. The CDR3 is made up of 13 amino acids. The V gene's germline CDR1 is SQVTM and CDR2 ANQGSEA. V lost 4 bases to trimming and J lost 4 bases, with 14 bases between them. The CDR3 loop reads CSVAPGPLYEQYF. DNA of the CDR3: TGCAGCGTTGCTCCGGGCCCCCTTTACGAGCAGTACTTC.

V usage is TRBV20-1 and J usage is TRBJ2-7, with D perhaps TRBD2 (6 bases). This CDR3 has 15 residues. V gave up 2 bases and J gave up 1 base, with 15 bases separating them. Germline loops: CDR1 DFQATT, CDR2 SNEGSKA (reference sequence). CDR3 region: CSARRLAIGSYEQYF. CDR3 DNA sequence: TGCAGTGCTAGAAGGCTAGCGATAGGGTCCTACGAGCAGTACTTC.

The chain carries TRBV19 and TRBJ1-4; unclear D gene. The CDR3 loop spans 11 amino acids. V lost 6 bases to trimming and J lost 8 bases, with 7 bases between them. CDR1 and CDR2 from the germline V gene are LNHDA and SQIVND (reference sequence). The CDR3 is CASRMGEKLFF. CDR3 DNA: TGTGCCAGTAGAATGGGGGAAAAACTGTTTTTT.

This chain's CDR3 is CASSPQFGGSQDEQFF. CDR3 DNA sequence: TGTGCCAGCTCACCACAGTTTGGCGGGTCCCAGGATGAGCAGTTCTTC. This chain links TRBV18 with TRBJ2-1; D might be TRBD2 (5 bases). Trimming stripped 1 base from V and 8 bases from J, with 18 bases between. CDR3 length: 16 amino acids. Germline V gene lookup returns CDR1 KGHSH and CDR2 LQKENI. The full variable domain, rest sourced from reference TRBV18 and TRBJ2-1, is NAGVMQNPRHLVRRRGQEARLRCSPMKGHSHVYWYRQLPEEGLKFMVYLQKENIIDESGMPKERFSAEFPKEGPSILRIQQVVRGDSAAYFCASSPQFGGSQDEQFFGPGTRLTVL.

The V call is TRBV28, the J call TRBJ1-2; D gene unclear. The germline V gene has CDR1 MDHEN and CDR2 SYDVKM. The CDR3 spans 15 residues. V gave up 3 bases and J gave up 2 bases, with 13 bases separating them. CDR3 bases: TGTGCCAGCAGTTTCCTTAACACCTTAAACTATGGCTACACCTTC. It specifies CASSFLNTLNYGYTF.